Listed below are T cell receptor beta chains from one sample, sequenced in a study of CD8 T cells in ankylosing spondylitis. Via MiXCR, TCRdb re-called the 5' RACE reads, giving one row per CDR3 protein. The table lists around 490,000 distinct CDR3 sequences, approximately 5.3% of them singletons. Source material: blood, either unsorted or a sorted T cell fraction (not recorded which). The receptors here all came from a male donor with ankylosing spondylitis. The CDR3 runs from the conserved cysteine through the conserved F or W. D genes are given only for firm matches. Only part of the rows carry a size: once, few, many, or a class if the clone is expanded.

j_call: TRBJ2-1
d_call: TRBD2
v_call: TRBV28
cdr3_length: 14
clone_size: many
cdr3_aa: CASSSITSVDEQFF
cdr3_nt: TGTGCCAGCAGTTCCATTACTAGCGTAGACGAGCAGTTCTTC

j_call: TRBJ2-7
d_call: TRBD1
v_call: TRBV12-3/TRBV12-4
cdr3_length: 15
clone_size: many
cdr3_aa: CASSPKGTAPYEQYF
cdr3_nt: TGTGCCAGCAGTCCAAAAGGGACAGCTCCCTACGAGCAGTACTTC

j_call: TRBJ1-4
d_call: TRBD1
v_call: TRBV29-1
cdr3_length: 13
clone_size: many
cdr3_aa: CSVPGQPNEKLFF
cdr3_nt: TGCAGCGTTCCGGGACAGCCTAATGAAAAACTGTTTTTT

j_call: TRBJ1-3
d_call: NA
v_call: TRBV7-2
cdr3_length: 13
clone_size: many
cdr3_aa: CASSKSRGNTIYF
cdr3_nt: TGTGCCAGCAGCAAATCGAGAGGAAACACCATATATTTT

j_call: TRBJ2-7
d_call: NA
v_call: TRBV4-1
cdr3_length: 15
clone_size: many
cdr3_aa: CASSQDRTTTSEQYF
cdr3_nt: TGCGCCAGCAGCCAAGATAGGACAACTACCAGCGAGCAGTACTTC

j_call: TRBJ2-3
d_call: NA
v_call: TRBV6-4
cdr3_length: 14
clone_size: many
cdr3_aa: CASSYRGGSDTQYF
cdr3_nt: TGTGCCAGCTCTTACAGGGGAGGGTCAGATACGCAGTATTTT

j_call: TRBJ2-7
d_call: NA
v_call: TRBV7-2
cdr3_length: 13
clone_size: many
cdr3_aa: CASSLSSFYEQYF
cdr3_nt: TGTGCCAGCAGCTTAAGCAGTTTCTACGAGCAGTACTTC

j_call: TRBJ2-5
d_call: TRBD2
v_call: TRBV20-1
cdr3_length: 14
clone_size: many
cdr3_aa: CSARPSGQRETQYF
cdr3_nt: TGCAGTGCTAGACCTAGCGGGCAGCGAGAGACCCAGTACTTC

j_call: TRBJ1-1
d_call: NA
v_call: TRBV20-1
cdr3_length: 14
clone_size: many
cdr3_aa: CSARFGGMNTEAFF
cdr3_nt: TGCAGTGCTAGATTTGGCGGAATGAACACTGAAGCTTTCTTT

j_call: TRBJ2-5
d_call: NA
v_call: TRBV6-1
cdr3_length: 13
clone_size: NA
cdr3_aa: CATGAWYQETQYF
cdr3_nt: TGTGCCACAGGGGCCTGGTACCAAGAGACCCAGTACTTC

j_call: TRBJ1-6
d_call: NA
v_call: TRBV20-1
cdr3_length: 13
clone_size: many
cdr3_aa: CSASGTSDSPLHF
cdr3_nt: TGCAGTGCTAGCGGGACTTCGGATTCACCCCTCCACTTT

j_call: TRBJ2-5
d_call: NA
v_call: TRBV5-6
cdr3_length: 14
clone_size: many
cdr3_aa: CASSITTGLMTQYF
cdr3_nt: TGTGCCAGCAGCATAACGACCGGGTTGATGACCCAGTACTTC

j_call: TRBJ2-2
d_call: TRBD1
v_call: TRBV15
cdr3_length: 15
clone_size: many
cdr3_aa: CATSTGQGAPGELFF
cdr3_nt: TGTGCCACCAGCACCGGACAGGGGGCCCCCGGGGAGCTGTTTTTT

j_call: TRBJ1-5
d_call: NA
v_call: TRBV9
cdr3_length: 15
clone_size: many
cdr3_aa: CASSPSFGRNQPQHF
cdr3_nt: TGTGCCAGCAGCCCCTCCTTCGGACGGAATCAGCCCCAGCATTTT

j_call: TRBJ1-1
d_call: NA
v_call: TRBV29-1
cdr3_length: 13
clone_size: many
cdr3_aa: CSVVLRLNTEAFF
cdr3_nt: TGCAGCGTTGTTCTCAGGCTCAACACTGAAGCTTTCTTT

j_call: TRBJ2-7
d_call: NA
v_call: TRBV12-3/TRBV12-4
cdr3_length: 14
clone_size: many
cdr3_aa: CASSFPRLRGEQYF
cdr3_nt: TGTGCCAGCAGTTTCCCCCGACTTCGGGGCGAGCAGTACTTC

j_call: TRBJ2-7
d_call: NA
v_call: TRBV4-1
cdr3_length: 16
clone_size: many
cdr3_aa: CASSQVPWTGSYEQYF
cdr3_nt: TGCGCCAGCAGCCAAGTACCCTGGACCGGGTCCTACGAGCAGTACTTC

j_call: TRBJ2-3
d_call: NA
v_call: TRBV14
cdr3_length: 16
clone_size: many
cdr3_aa: CASSQVWPPYTDTQYF
cdr3_nt: TGTGCCAGCAGCCAAGTATGGCCACCCTACACAGATACGCAGTATTTT

j_call: TRBJ2-1
d_call: TRBD1
v_call: TRBV6-2/TRBV6-3
cdr3_length: 14
clone_size: few
cdr3_aa: CASTITGQDNEQFF
cdr3_nt: TGTGCCAGCACTATAACAGGACAGGACAATGAGCAGTTCTTC

j_call: TRBJ2-3
d_call: TRBD2
v_call: TRBV11-2
cdr3_length: 12
clone_size: few
cdr3_aa: CASSDLAGGQYF
cdr3_nt: TGTGCCAGCAGCGATTTAGCGGGCGGGCAGTATTTT

j_call: TRBJ2-1
d_call: NA
v_call: TRBV6-1
cdr3_length: 15
clone_size: NA
cdr3_aa: CASKPPGSAYNEQFF
cdr3_nt: TGTGCCAGCAAGCCCCCGGGATCCGCCTACAATGAGCAGTTCTTC

j_call: TRBJ2-1
d_call: NA
v_call: TRBV10-1
cdr3_length: 16
clone_size: many
cdr3_aa: CASSESRSGKGGEQFF
cdr3_nt: TGCGCCAGCAGTGAGTCGAGAAGCGGGAAGGGGGGTGAGCAGTTCTTC

j_call: TRBJ1-2
d_call: NA
v_call: TRBV4-3
cdr3_length: 13
clone_size: many
cdr3_aa: CASSQAYRAGYTF
cdr3_nt: TGCGCCAGCAGCCAAGCCTATAGGGCGGGCTACACCTTC

j_call: TRBJ2-1
d_call: TRBD2
v_call: TRBV5-1
cdr3_length: 16
clone_size: few
cdr3_aa: CASSSSGNPSYNEQFF
cdr3_nt: TGCGCCAGCAGCTCCAGCGGGAACCCCTCCTACAATGAGCAGTTCTTC

j_call: TRBJ2-1
d_call: NA
v_call: TRBV12-3/TRBV12-4
cdr3_length: 12
clone_size: NA
cdr3_aa: CASSLRGGRQFF
cdr3_nt: TGTGCCAGCAGTTTGAGGGGGGGACGGCAGTTCTTC

j_call: TRBJ1-1
d_call: NA
v_call: TRBV20-1
cdr3_length: 14
clone_size: many
cdr3_aa: CSALPGPLNTEAFF
cdr3_nt: TGCAGTGCTCTTCCGGGACCGCTGAACACTGAAGCTTTCTTT

j_call: TRBJ1-5
d_call: NA
v_call: TRBV20-1
cdr3_length: 15
clone_size: many
cdr3_aa: CSAFETRGGNQPQHF
cdr3_nt: TGCAGTGCTTTCGAGACGCGAGGGGGCAATCAGCCCCAGCATTTT

j_call: TRBJ1-1
d_call: NA
v_call: TRBV7-3
cdr3_length: 17
clone_size: many
cdr3_aa: CASSLQAWDTSSHEAFF
cdr3_nt: TGTGCCAGCAGCTTACAGGCCTGGGACACAAGCTCGCATGAAGCTTTCTTT

j_call: TRBJ2-5
d_call: TRBD2
v_call: TRBV28
cdr3_length: 16
clone_size: few
cdr3_aa: CASSLAVAGVGETQYF
cdr3_nt: TGTGCCAGCAGTTTAGCGGTAGCGGGAGTGGGAGAGACCCAGTACTTC

j_call: TRBJ2-1
d_call: NA
v_call: TRBV10-3
cdr3_length: 17
clone_size: many
cdr3_aa: CAISEPGAGSSYNEQFF
cdr3_nt: TGTGCCATCAGTGAGCCGGGTGCTGGGAGCTCCTACAATGAGCAGTTCTTC

j_call: TRBJ2-2
d_call: NA
v_call: TRBV10-3
cdr3_length: 13
clone_size: many
cdr3_aa: CASRGGNTGELFF
cdr3_nt: TGTGCCAGCAGGGGGGGGAACACCGGGGAGCTGTTTTTT

j_call: TRBJ2-5
d_call: TRBD1
v_call: TRBV29-1
cdr3_length: 14
clone_size: many
cdr3_aa: CSVVAGGMRETQYF
cdr3_nt: TGCAGCGTTGTGGCAGGGGGCATGAGGGAGACCCAGTACTTC

j_call: TRBJ2-5
d_call: TRBD2
v_call: TRBV20-1
cdr3_length: 18
clone_size: few
cdr3_aa: CSARDRLAGSVRGETQYF
cdr3_nt: TGCAGTGCTAGAGATCGCCTAGCGGGATCAGTGAGAGGAGAGACCCAGTACTTC

j_call: TRBJ2-2
d_call: NA
v_call: TRBV29-1
cdr3_length: 15
clone_size: many
cdr3_aa: CSVIEGASNTGELFF
cdr3_nt: TGCAGCGTTATTGAAGGAGCTTCAAACACCGGGGAGCTGTTTTTT

j_call: TRBJ2-7
d_call: NA
v_call: TRBV9
cdr3_length: 13
clone_size: many
cdr3_aa: CASSSRLGSEQYF
cdr3_nt: TGTGCCAGCAGCTCCCGTCTGGGTTCGGAGCAGTACTTC

j_call: TRBJ2-1
d_call: NA
v_call: TRBV7-2
cdr3_length: 14
clone_size: many
cdr3_aa: CASSSQTIYNEQFF
cdr3_nt: TGTGCCAGCAGCTCACAGACGATATACAATGAGCAGTTCTTC

j_call: TRBJ2-1
d_call: TRBD1
v_call: TRBV27
cdr3_length: 21
clone_size: many
cdr3_aa: CASSLIGDRGILGDAYNEQFF
cdr3_nt: TGTGCCAGCAGTTTAATAGGCGACAGGGGCATACTGGGGGACGCCTACAATGAGCAGTTCTTC

j_call: TRBJ1-3
d_call: NA
v_call: TRBV27
cdr3_length: 14
clone_size: many
cdr3_aa: CASSKGYGGNTIYF
cdr3_nt: TGTGCCAGCAGCAAGGGGTACGGCGGAAACACCATATATTTT

j_call: TRBJ2-1
d_call: NA
v_call: TRBV5-1
cdr3_length: 15
clone_size: many
cdr3_aa: CASSSSGTSYNEQFF
cdr3_nt: TGTGCCAGCAGCTCAAGCGGAACATCCTACAATGAGCAGTTCTTC

j_call: TRBJ2-3
d_call: NA
v_call: TRBV10-2
cdr3_length: 11
clone_size: many
cdr3_aa: CASRGTDTQYF
cdr3_nt: TGCGCCAGCAGGGGAACAGATACGCAGTATTTT

j_call: TRBJ1-1
d_call: NA
v_call: TRBV20-1
cdr3_length: 14
clone_size: many
cdr3_aa: CSAQAAGPNTEAFF
cdr3_nt: TGCAGTGCTCAGGCGGCAGGACCGAACACTGAAGCTTTCTTT

j_call: TRBJ2-3
d_call: NA
v_call: TRBV7-2
cdr3_length: 14
clone_size: NA
cdr3_aa: CASSLVGSTDTPYF
cdr3_nt: TGTGCCAGCAGCTTGGTCGGGAGCACAGATACGCCGTATTTT

j_call: TRBJ2-7
d_call: NA
v_call: TRBV10-2
cdr3_length: 15
clone_size: many
cdr3_aa: CASSEVVDSTYEQYF
cdr3_nt: TGCGCCAGCAGTGAGGTAGTCGACTCCACCTACGAGCAGTACTTC

j_call: TRBJ1-1
d_call: NA
v_call: TRBV4-1
cdr3_length: 13
clone_size: many
cdr3_aa: CASRHRMNTEAFF
cdr3_nt: TGCGCCAGCAGACACCGCATGAACACTGAAGCTTTCTTT

j_call: TRBJ2-3
d_call: TRBD2
v_call: TRBV27
cdr3_length: 15
clone_size: many
cdr3_aa: CASTLSGESTDTQYF
cdr3_nt: TGTGCCAGCACCCTTAGCGGGGAGAGCACAGATACGCAGTATTTT

j_call: TRBJ1-2
d_call: NA
v_call: TRBV7-9
cdr3_length: 15
clone_size: many
cdr3_aa: CASSLARGGSSGYTF
cdr3_nt: TGTGCCAGCAGCTTAGCGCGGGGCGGGAGCTCTGGCTACACCTTC

j_call: TRBJ2-2
d_call: NA
v_call: TRBV7-2
cdr3_length: 13
clone_size: few
cdr3_aa: CASRLSSAGELFF
cdr3_nt: TGTGCCAGCAGACTTTCTAGCGCCGGGGAGCTGTTTTTT

j_call: TRBJ2-2
d_call: TRBD2
v_call: TRBV7-6
cdr3_length: 16
clone_size: many
cdr3_aa: CASASGTTSNTGELFF
cdr3_nt: TGTGCCAGCGCCTCCGGGACTACATCGAACACCGGGGAGCTGTTTTTT

j_call: TRBJ1-6
d_call: TRBD1
v_call: TRBV15
cdr3_length: 16
clone_size: many
cdr3_aa: CATSRRGQRDNSPLHF
cdr3_nt: TGTGCCACCAGCAGGAGGGGACAGAGGGATAATTCACCCCTCCACTTT

j_call: TRBJ2-5
d_call: TRBD1
v_call: TRBV11-2
cdr3_length: 15
clone_size: many
cdr3_aa: CASSPPGQGKETQYF
cdr3_nt: TGTGCCAGCAGCCCCCCGGGACAGGGGAAAGAGACCCAGTACTTC

j_call: TRBJ2-1
d_call: TRBD2
v_call: TRBV9
cdr3_length: 15
clone_size: many
cdr3_aa: CASSAAGGVYNEQFF
cdr3_nt: TGTGCCAGCAGCGCAGCGGGGGGCGTTTACAATGAGCAGTTCTTC